These 13 T cell receptor beta chains originate from one sample sequenced in a study of cytomegalovirus exposure and HLA in healthy donors. The data were produced by immunoSEQ multiplex PCR, yet TCRdb's version contains in-frame clones alone and is incomplete. The sample contains 100,000 to 150,000 clones, approximately 92% of which appear only once. The specimen was PBMCs. The receptors were sampled from a woman between 18 and 29 years old in good health and CMV-seronegative.

V and J are TRBV30 and TRBJ2-1, with a weak D call TRBD2 (6 bases). Between the trimmed V and J ends, which lost 3 bases and 6 bases, there was a span of 15 bases. Per the germline V gene, CDR1 is GTSNPN and CDR2 is SVGIG (reference sequence). The CDR3 runs 14 residues. The CDR3: CAWRFLSEGNEQFF. CDR3 DNA: TGTGCCTGGAGGTTTCTTTCGGAGGGCAATGAGCAGTTCTTC.

V gene TRBV28 combines with J gene TRBJ2-7; TRBD2 agrees at 9 bases. Germline CDR1 MDHEN, CDR2 SYDVKM. V shed 0 bases, J shed 3 bases, and the junction held 12 bases outside the gene matches. The CDR3 is made up of 18 amino acids. This CDR3 reads CASSLWYMTSGQVYEQYF. As DNA, the CDR3 is TGTGCCAGCAGTTTATGGTACATGACTAGCGGCCAGGTCTACGAGCAGTACTTC.

The rearrangement links TRBV5-6 to TRBJ2-1; TRBD1 might be the D (6 bases). With 3 bases removed from V and 4 bases from J, the gap between germline ends came to 14 bases. Germline lookup yields CDR1 SGHDT and CDR2 YYEEEE. The CDR3 has 15 amino acids. The CDR3: CASSSQGRGYNEQFF. In DNA, the CDR3 is TGTGCCAGCAGCTCCCAGGGTAGGGGGTACAATGAGCAGTTCTTC. Variable domain in full (rest from reference TRBV5-6 and TRBJ2-1): DAGVTQSPTHLIKTRGQQVTLRCSPKSGHDTVSWYQQALGQGPQFIFQYYEEEERQRGNFPDRFSGHQFPNYSSELNVNALLLGDSALYLCASSSQGRGYNEQFFGPGTRLTVL.

This clone was seen a handful of times. This chain uses TRBV6-5 with TRBJ2-7; D unresolved. The length of the CDR3 is 12 residues. V gave up 5 bases and J gave up 2 bases, with 7 bases separating them. The germline CDR1 and CDR2 sequences are MNHEY and SVGAGI. CDR3 coding DNA: TGTGCCAGCAGTCCCTACCCCTACGAGCAGTACTTC. The encoded protein is CASSPYPYEQYF.

This rearrangement joins TRBV5-1 to TRBJ2-3, with D perhaps matching TRBD2 (5 bases). Deletions cut 1 base from V and 4 bases from J, with 10 bases between. This CDR3 has 14 amino acids. From germline, CDR1 is SGHRS and CDR2 YFSETQ. The CDR3 protein is CASSLSGGADTQYF. DNA for the CDR3: TGCGCCAGCAGCTTGAGCGGTGGGGCAGATACGCAGTATTTT.

V usage is TRBV29-1 and J usage is TRBJ1-2; D perhaps matches TRBD1 (5 bases). The CDR3 consists of 14 residues. Trimming took 7 bases from V and 6 from J, leaving 21 bases between them. Germline V CDR1 and CDR2: SQVTM, ANQGSEA. For the CDR3, the DNA is TGCAGCGGCGGGGGGAGTACCTCTTGGGATGGCTACACCTTC. Encoded protein: CSGGGSTSWDGYTF. Drawing the rest from reference TRBV29-1 and TRBJ1-2, the complete variable domain is SAVISQKPSRDICQRGTSLTIQCQVDSQVTMMFWYRQQPGQSLTLIATANQGSEATYESGFVIDKFPISRPNLTFSTLTVSNMSPEDSSIYLCSGGGSTSWDGYTFGSGTRLTVV.

The chain links TRBV5-1 to TRBJ1-6; 8 bases agree with TRBD1. Germline V gene data show CDR1 as SGHRS and CDR2 as YFSETQ. The CDR3 has 15 amino acids. V shed 0 bases and J 7 bases; nucleotides not matched to a gene: 3. CDR3: CASSLGQGKNSPLHF. CDR3 coding DNA: TGCGCCAGCAGCTTGGGACAGGGGAAAAATTCACCCCTCCACTTT.

The CDR3 region is CASSLAQGQETQYF. As DNA, the CDR3 is TGTGCCAGCAGTTTAGCACAGGGCCAAGAGACCCAGTACTTC. The V call is TRBV28, the J call TRBJ2-5; D might be TRBD1 (6 bases). The CDR3 has 14 amino acids. Trimming stripped 2 bases from V and 1 base from J, with 8 bases between. In germline, CDR1 is MDHEN, CDR2 SYDVKM. Full variable domain (outside the CDR3, taken from reference TRBV28 and TRBJ2-5): DVKVTQSSRYLVKRTGEKVFLECVQDMDHENMFWYRQDPGLGLRLIYFSYDVKMKEKGDIPEGYSVSREKKERFSLILESASTNQTSMYLCASSLAQGQETQYFGPGTRLLVL.

The chain has TRBV28 and TRBJ1-1; D is possibly TRBD1 (5 bases). With 3 bases removed from V and 11 bases from J, the gap between germline ends came to 22 bases. The CDR3 is 15 residues long. CDR1 MDHEN and CDR2 SYDVKM come from the germline V gene. CDR3 sequence reads: CASSFREGKYLEAFF. The DNA for the CDR3 is TGTGCCAGCAGTTTCAGGGAGGGAAAATATCTTGAGGCTTTCTTT.

This clone was recorded only once. V usage is TRBV4-2 and J usage is TRBJ2-2; D might be TRBD1 (8 bases). The ends were cut back, 4 bases at V and 1 base at J, with 16 bases in the middle. CDR3 size: 17 residues. Germline CDR1 and CDR2: LGHNA and YNFKEQ. CDR3 residues: CASSRTTGEGNTGELFF. The DNA for the CDR3 is TGTGCCAGCAGCCGAACGACAGGGGAGGGGAACACCGGGGAGCTGTTTTTT.

The chain carries TRBV2 and TRBJ2-2; TRBD2 matches at 11 bases. The CDR3 covers 13 residues. The germline gives CDR1 SNHLY, CDR2 FYNNEI. V dropped 9 bases and J dropped 3; count of bases not matched to a gene: 0. CDR3 sequence: CARTSGDTGELFF. The DNA for the CDR3 is TGTGCCAGGACTAGCGGGGACACCGGGGAGCTGTTTTTT. Full variable domain (rest looked up from reference TRBV2 and TRBJ2-2): EPEVTQTPSHQVTQMGQEVILRCVPISNHLYFYWYRQILGQKVEFLVSFYNNEISEKSEIFDDQFSVERPDGSNFTLKIRSTKLEDSAMYFCARTSGDTGELFFGEGSRLTVL.

CDR3 amino acids: CASTPDKGTEAFF. The CDR3 DNA follows: TGCGCCAGCACCCCGGACAAGGGGACTGAAGCTTTCTTT. The gene calls are TRBV5-1 and TRBJ1-1; the D gene is possibly TRBD1 (5 bases). CDR3 length equals 13 residues. Trimming shortened V by 6 bases and J by 5 bases, and 14 bases separated the two germline ends. The germline V gene has CDR1 SGHRS and CDR2 YFSETQ.

The CDR3 DNA reads TGTGCCAGCAGTGACCAGGGAACGGGGGTGGCTTTCTTT. This gives the protein CASSDQGTGVAFF. The chain links TRBV25-1 to TRBJ1-1; D might be TRBD1 (5 bases). The germline gives CDR1 MGHDK, CDR2 SYGVNS. The CDR3 consists of 13 residues. Trimming took off 3 bases at V and 11 bases at J, with 16 bases between the two ends.